The rows below give T cell receptor beta chains drawn from one sample of a study of CD8+CD57+ T cells in acquired aplastic anemia. TCRdb re-derived calls from the reads in MiXCR, one entry per CDR3 protein. The sample comprises fewer than 200,000 distinct CDR3 sequences, 45% to 60% of which are singletons, and under 15% rests with the top ten. Input material: sorted CD4+, CD8+, or CD8+CD57+ T cells (not recorded which) from PBMCs. These receptors all come from a human donor with aplastic anemia. Both conserved end residues are part of each CDR3. The D gene is left open where the match is weak. Clone size is stated in some rows and not others, as once, few, many or a class when expanded.

>TRBV10-2|TRBD2|TRBJ2-7|-
CASSESKLAGGWYEQYF
TGCGCCAGCAGTGAGTCGAAGCTAGCGGGAGGTTGGTACGAGCAGTACTTC
>TRBV6-1|TRBD2|TRBJ2-5|-
CASRTSGLETQYF
TGTGCCAGCAGGACTAGCGGGTTAGAGACCCAGTACTTC
>TRBV24-1|TRBD1|TRBJ1-2|few
CATRGQGAGGYTF
TGTGCCACCAGAGGACAGGGGGCGGGTGGCTACACCTTC
>TRBV7-9|-|TRBJ1-2|-
CASSLFQEGYTF
TGTGCCAGCAGCTTATTTCAGGAAGGCTACACCTTC
>TRBV3-1|TRBD2|TRBJ2-5|many
CASSQGAAGVKTQYF
TGTGCCAGCAGCCAAGGGGCAGCGGGGGTAAAGACCCAGTACTTC
>TRBV7-2|-|TRBJ1-1|many
CASSLGLVTEAFF
TGTGCCAGCAGCTTGGGACTGGTCACTGAAGCTTTCTTT
>TRBV20-1|-|TRBJ2-1|-
CSATPGRNEQFF
TGCAGTGCTACTCCAGGCAGGAATGAGCAGTTCTTC
>TRBV15|-|TRBJ2-5|-
CATSRAPAVAGGTQYF
TGTGCCACCAGCAGAGCACCAGCAGTTGCTGGGGGGACCCAGTACTTC
>TRBV9|-|TRBJ1-3|many
CASSASGGNTIYF
TGTGCCAGCAGCGCTTCAGGGGGAAACACCATATATTTT
>TRBV7-8|-|TRBJ2-5|few
CASSLLGADATQYF
TGTGCCAGCAGCTTACTTGGGGCAGATGCGACCCAGTACTTC
>TRBV9|-|TRBJ1-5|-
CASSVGDGRYQPQHF
TGTGCCAGCAGCGTAGGGGACGGACGGTATCAGCCCCAGCATTTT
>TRBV18|-|TRBJ1-6|few
CASSPGPNSPLHF
TGTGCCAGCTCACCGGGACCGAATTCACCCCTCCACTTT
>TRBV2|-|TRBJ1-1|many
CASSQGNTEAFF
TGTGCCAGCTCACAGGGGAACACTGAAGCTTTCTTT
>TRBV20-1|TRBD2|TRBJ2-7|many
CSAAPGGGAYEQYF
TGCAGTGCTGCCCCCGGCGGGGGGGCCTACGAGCAGTACTTC
>TRBV7-8|-|TRBJ2-5|-
CASRAGQTMQETQYF
TGTGCCAGCAGGGCGGGACAGACAATGCAAGAGACCCAGTACTTC
>TRBV9|-|TRBJ2-1|-
CASSVGLDEQFF
TGTGCCAGCAGCGTAGGCCTAGATGAGCAGTTCTTC
>TRBV7-2|TRBD1|TRBJ1-6|-
CASSDRTGLGSPLHF
TGTGCCAGCAGCGACCGGACAGGGCTAGGATCACCCCTCCACTTT
>TRBV25-1|TRBD1|TRBJ2-7|few
CASSDDRGWSEQYF
TGTGCCAGCAGTGATGACAGGGGGTGGTCCGAGCAGTACTTC
>TRBV20-1|-|TRBJ1-3|-
CSAQGQAGNTIYF
TGCAGTGCTCAGGGGCAAGCTGGAAACACCATATATTTT
>TRBV19|-|TRBJ1-1|many
CASTPGHQVGTEAFF
TGTGCCAGTACCCCCGGCCACCAGGTCGGGACTGAAGCTTTCTTT
>TRBV5-4|-|TRBJ1-1|many
CASQAGGIMNTEAFF
TGTGCCAGCCAGGCGGGAGGCATCATGAACACTGAAGCTTTCTTT
>TRBV20-1|-|TRBJ2-3|many
CSARPRGGGTQYF
TGCAGTGCTAGACCAAGGGGCGGAGGTACGCAGTATTTT
>TRBV10-1|TRBD2|TRBJ2-7|-
CASSPGLGRYNEQYF
TGCGCCAGCAGCCCGGGACTAGGTCGGTACAATGAGCAGTACTTC
>TRBV4-2|-|TRBJ1-5|many
CASSQGNRVNQPQHF
TGTGCCAGCAGCCAAGGGAACAGGGTTAATCAGCCCCAGCATTTT